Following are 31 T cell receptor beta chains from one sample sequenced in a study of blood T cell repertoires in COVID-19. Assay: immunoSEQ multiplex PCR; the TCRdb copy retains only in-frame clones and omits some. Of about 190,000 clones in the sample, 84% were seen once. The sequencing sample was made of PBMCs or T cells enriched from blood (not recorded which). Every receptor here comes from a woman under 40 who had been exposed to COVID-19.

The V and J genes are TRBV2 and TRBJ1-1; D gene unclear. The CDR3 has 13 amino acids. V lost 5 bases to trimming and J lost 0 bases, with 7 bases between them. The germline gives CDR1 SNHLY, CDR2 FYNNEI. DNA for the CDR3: TGTGCCAGCAGTTTAGAAGTGAACACTGAAGCTTTCTTT. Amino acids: CASSLEVNTEAFF.

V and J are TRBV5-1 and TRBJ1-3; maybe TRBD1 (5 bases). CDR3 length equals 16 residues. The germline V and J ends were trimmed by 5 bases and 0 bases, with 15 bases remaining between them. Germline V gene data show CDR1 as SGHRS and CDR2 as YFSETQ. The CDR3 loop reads CASSPTGLYSGNTIYF. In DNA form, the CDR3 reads TGCGCCAGCAGTCCGACGGGACTTTACTCTGGAAACACCATATATTTT. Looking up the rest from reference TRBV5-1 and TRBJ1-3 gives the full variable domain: KAGVTQTPRYLIKTRGQQVTLSCSPISGHRSVSWYQQTPGQGLQFLFEYFSETQRNKGNFPGRFSGRQFSNSRSEMNVSTLELGDSALYLCASSPTGLYSGNTIYFGEGSWLTVV.

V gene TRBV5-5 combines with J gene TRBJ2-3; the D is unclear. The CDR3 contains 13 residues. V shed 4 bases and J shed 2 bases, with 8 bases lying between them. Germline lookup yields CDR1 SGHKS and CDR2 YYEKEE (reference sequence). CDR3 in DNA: TGTGCCAGCAGCCCCAGATACACAGATACGCAGTATTTT. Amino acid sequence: CASSPRYTDTQYF.

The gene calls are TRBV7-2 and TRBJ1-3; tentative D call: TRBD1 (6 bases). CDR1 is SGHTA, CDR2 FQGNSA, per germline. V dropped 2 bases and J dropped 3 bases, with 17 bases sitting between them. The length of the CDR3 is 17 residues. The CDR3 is CASSLSGGRFFGNTIYF. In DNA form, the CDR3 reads TGTGCCAGCAGCTTATCGGGGGGCCGATTCTTTGGAAACACCATATATTTT.

The CDR3 loop is CASGLEPRDRSHGYTF. In nucleotides, the CDR3 is TGTGCTAGTGGTTTAGAACCCCGGGACAGATCCCATGGCTACACCTTC. This chain connects TRBV12-5 to TRBJ1-2; TRBD1 matches at 7 bases. From germline, CDR1 is LGHNT and CDR2 FRNRAP. This CDR3 is 16 amino acids long. The junction had 13 bases not matched to a gene; V was cut back by 3 bases and J by 6 bases.

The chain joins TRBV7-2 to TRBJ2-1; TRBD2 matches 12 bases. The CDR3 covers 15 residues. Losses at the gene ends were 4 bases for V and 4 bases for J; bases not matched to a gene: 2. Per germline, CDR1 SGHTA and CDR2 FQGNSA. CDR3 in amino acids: CASSWTSGEYNEQFF. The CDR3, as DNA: TGTGCCAGCAGCTGGACTAGCGGGGAATACAATGAGCAGTTCTTC.

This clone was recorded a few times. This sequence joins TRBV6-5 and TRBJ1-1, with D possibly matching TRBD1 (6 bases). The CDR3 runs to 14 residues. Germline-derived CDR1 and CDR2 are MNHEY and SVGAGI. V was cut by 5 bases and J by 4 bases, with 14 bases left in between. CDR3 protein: CASSQQGWGTEAFF. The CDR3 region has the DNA TGTGCCAGCAGTCAACAGGGCTGGGGCACTGAAGCTTTCTTT.

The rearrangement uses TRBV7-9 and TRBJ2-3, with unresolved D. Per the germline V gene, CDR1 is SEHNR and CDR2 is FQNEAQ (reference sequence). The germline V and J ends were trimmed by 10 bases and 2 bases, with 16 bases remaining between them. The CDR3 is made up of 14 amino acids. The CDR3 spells CATSQQRFTDTQYF. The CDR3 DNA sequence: TGTGCCACCTCCCAACAGAGATTCACAGATACGCAGTATTTT.

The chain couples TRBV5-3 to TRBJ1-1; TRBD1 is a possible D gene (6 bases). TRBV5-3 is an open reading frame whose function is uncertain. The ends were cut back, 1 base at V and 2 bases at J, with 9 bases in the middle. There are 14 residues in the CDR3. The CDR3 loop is CARSLTGSNTEAFF. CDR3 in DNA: TGTGCCAGAAGCTTGACAGGGAGTAACACTGAAGCTTTCTTT.

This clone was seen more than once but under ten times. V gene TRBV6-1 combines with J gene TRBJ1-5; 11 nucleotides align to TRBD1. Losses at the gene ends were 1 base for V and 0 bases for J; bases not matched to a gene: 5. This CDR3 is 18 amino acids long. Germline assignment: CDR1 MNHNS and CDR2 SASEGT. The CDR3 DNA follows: TGTGCCAGCAGTGAAGGGACAGGGGGCCCTTTTAGCAATCAGCCCCAGCATTTT. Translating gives CASSEGTGGPFSNQPQHF.

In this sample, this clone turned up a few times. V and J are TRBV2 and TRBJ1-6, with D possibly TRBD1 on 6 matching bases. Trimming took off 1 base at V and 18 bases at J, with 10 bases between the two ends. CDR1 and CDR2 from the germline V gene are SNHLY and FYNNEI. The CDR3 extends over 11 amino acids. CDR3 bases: TGTGCCAGCAGTGAAGAGGGGACATACCACTTT. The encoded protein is CASSEEGTYHF.

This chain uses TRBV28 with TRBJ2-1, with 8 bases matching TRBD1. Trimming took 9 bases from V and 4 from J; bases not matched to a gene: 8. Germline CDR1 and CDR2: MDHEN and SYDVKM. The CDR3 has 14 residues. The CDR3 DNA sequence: TGTGCCAGTAGCGGACAGGGAGGTTACAATGAGCAGTTCTTC. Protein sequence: CASSGQGGYNEQFF. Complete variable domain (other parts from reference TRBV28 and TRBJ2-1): DVKVTQSSRYLVKRTGEKVFLECVQDMDHENMFWYRQDPGLGLRLIYFSYDVKMKEKGDIPEGYSVSREKKERFSLILESASTNQTSMYLCASSGQGGYNEQFFGPGTRLTVL.

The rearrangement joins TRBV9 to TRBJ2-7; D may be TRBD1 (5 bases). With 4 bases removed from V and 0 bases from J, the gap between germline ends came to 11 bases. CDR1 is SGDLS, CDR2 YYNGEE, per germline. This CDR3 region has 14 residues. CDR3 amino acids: CASSPTGHSYEQYF. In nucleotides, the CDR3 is TGTGCCAGCAGCCCTACCGGACACTCCTACGAGCAGTACTTC.

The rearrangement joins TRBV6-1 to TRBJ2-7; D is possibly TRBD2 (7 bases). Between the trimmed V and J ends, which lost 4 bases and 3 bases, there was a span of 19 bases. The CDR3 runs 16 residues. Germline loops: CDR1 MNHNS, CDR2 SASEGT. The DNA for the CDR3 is TGTGCCAGCAGTGTAGAAGGGGGACTACCGGGCTACGAGCAGTACTTC. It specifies CASSVEGGLPGYEQYF.

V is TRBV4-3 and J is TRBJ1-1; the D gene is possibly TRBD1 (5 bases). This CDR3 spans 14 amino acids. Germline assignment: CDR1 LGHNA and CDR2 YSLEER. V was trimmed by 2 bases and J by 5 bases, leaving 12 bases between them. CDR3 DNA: TGCGCCAGCAGCCAAATGGGGAGGGGTACTGAAGCTTTCTTT. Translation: CASSQMGRGTEAFF.

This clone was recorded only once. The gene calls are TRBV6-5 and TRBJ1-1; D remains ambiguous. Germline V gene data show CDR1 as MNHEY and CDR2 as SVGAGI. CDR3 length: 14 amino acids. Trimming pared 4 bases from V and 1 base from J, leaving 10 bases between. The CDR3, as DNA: TGTGCCAGCAGTTCCACACTAAGGAACACTGAAGCTTTCTTT. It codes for CASSSTLRNTEAFF.

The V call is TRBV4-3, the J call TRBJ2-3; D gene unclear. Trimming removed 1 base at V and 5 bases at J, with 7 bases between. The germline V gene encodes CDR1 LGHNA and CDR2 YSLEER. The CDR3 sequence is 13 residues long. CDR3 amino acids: CASSQVLRDTQYF. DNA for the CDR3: TGCGCCAGCAGCCAAGTCTTGCGAGATACGCAGTATTTT.

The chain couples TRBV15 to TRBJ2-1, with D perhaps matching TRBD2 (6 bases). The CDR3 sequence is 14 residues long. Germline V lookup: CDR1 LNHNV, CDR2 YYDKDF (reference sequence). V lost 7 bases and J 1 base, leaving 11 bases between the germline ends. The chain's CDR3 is CATKTGGSYNEQFF. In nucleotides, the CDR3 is TGTGCCACCAAAACCGGGGGATCCTACAATGAGCAGTTCTTC.

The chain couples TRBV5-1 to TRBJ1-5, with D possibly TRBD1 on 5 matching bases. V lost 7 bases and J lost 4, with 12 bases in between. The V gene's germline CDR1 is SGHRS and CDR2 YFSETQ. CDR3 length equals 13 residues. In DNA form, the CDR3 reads TGCGCCAGCTCCCCGGGGGGAAATCAGCCCCAGCATTTT. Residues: CASSPGGNQPQHF.

CDR3 loop: CASSSRLAGERRHTGELFF. As DNA, the CDR3 is TGTGCCAGCAGCTCCAGACTAGCGGGGGAGCGCCGCCACACCGGGGAGCTGTTTTTT. V and J are TRBV7-9 and TRBJ2-2; TRBD2 aligns across 12 bases. The CDR3 contains 19 residues. J lost 3 bases, V lost 4 bases, and 12 bases had no gene match. Germline CDR1 SEHNR, CDR2 FQNEAQ (reference sequence).

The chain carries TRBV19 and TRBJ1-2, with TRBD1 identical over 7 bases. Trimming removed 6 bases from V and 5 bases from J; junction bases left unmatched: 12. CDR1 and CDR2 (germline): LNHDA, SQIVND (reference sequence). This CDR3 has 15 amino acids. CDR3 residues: CASRSWLQGRYGYTF. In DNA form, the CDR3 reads TGTGCCAGTAGGTCATGGTTACAGGGGAGATATGGCTACACCTTC.

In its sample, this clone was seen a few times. The CDR3 region has the DNA TGTGCCAGCAGCTTAACTAGCGGGGGTTGGGAGACCCAGTACTTC. Translation: CASSLTSGGWETQYF. The chain has TRBV7-6 and TRBJ2-5; 11 positions agree with TRBD2. Looked up from germline, CDR1 is SGHVS and CDR2 is FNYEAQ. V lost 2 bases, J lost 5 bases, and 4 bases stayed unmatched. There are 15 residues in the CDR3.

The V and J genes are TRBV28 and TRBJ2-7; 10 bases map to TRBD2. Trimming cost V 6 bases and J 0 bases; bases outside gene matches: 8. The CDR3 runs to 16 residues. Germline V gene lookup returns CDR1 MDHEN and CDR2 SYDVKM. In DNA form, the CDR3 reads TGTGCCAGCAGACCCCTAGCGGGGGAGAGCTCCTACGAGCAGTACTTC. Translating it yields CASRPLAGESSYEQYF.

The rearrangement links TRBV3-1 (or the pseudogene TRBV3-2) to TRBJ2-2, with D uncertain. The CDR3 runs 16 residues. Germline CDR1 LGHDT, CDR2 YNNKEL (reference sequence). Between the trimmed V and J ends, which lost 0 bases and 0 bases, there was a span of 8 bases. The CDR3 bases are TGTGCCAGCAGCCAAGAGGCAGGTGCGAACACCGGGGAGCTGTTTTTT. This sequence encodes CASSQEAGANTGELFF.

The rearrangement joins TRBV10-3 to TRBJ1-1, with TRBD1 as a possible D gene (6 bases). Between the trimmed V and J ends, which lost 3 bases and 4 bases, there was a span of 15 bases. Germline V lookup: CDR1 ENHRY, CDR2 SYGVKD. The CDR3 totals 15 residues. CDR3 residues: CAISDEGARGTEAFF. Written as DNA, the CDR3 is TGTGCCATCAGTGATGAGGGCGCCAGGGGCACTGAAGCTTTCTTT.

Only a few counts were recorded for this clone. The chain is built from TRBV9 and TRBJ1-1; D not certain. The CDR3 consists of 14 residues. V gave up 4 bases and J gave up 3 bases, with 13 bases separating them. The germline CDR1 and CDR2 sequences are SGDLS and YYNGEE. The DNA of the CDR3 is TGTGCCAGCAGCCCCGGGTGGCTTTACACTGAAGCTTTCTTT. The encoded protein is CASSPGWLYTEAFF.

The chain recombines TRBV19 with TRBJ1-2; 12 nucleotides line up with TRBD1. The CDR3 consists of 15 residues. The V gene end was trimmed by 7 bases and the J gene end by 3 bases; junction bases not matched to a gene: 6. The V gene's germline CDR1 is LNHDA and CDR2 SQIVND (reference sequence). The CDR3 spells CASNPGQGADYGYTF. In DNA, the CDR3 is TGTGCCAGTAACCCGGGACAGGGGGCCGACTATGGCTACACCTTC.

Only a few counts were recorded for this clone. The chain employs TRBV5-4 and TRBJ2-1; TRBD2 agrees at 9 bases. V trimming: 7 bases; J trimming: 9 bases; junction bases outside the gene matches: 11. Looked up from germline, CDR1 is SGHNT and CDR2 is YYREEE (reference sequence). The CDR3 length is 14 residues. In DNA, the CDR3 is TGTGCCAGCCCGTCGGCGGGGGGGCAGGGTGAGCAGTTCTTC. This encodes CASPSAGGQGEQFF.

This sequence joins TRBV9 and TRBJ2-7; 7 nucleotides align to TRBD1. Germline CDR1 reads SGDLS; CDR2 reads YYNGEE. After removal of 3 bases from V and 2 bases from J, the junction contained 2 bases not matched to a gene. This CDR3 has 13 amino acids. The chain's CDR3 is CASSDGTAYEQYF. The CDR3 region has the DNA TGTGCCAGCAGCGATGGGACAGCCTACGAGCAGTACTTC.

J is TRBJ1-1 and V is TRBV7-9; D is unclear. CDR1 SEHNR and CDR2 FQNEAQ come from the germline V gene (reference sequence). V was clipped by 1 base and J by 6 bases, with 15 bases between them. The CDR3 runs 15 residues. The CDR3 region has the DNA TGTGCCAGCAGCTTAGGGGGAGGCCGTTTAGCTGAAGCTTTCTTT. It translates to CASSLGGGRLAEAFF.

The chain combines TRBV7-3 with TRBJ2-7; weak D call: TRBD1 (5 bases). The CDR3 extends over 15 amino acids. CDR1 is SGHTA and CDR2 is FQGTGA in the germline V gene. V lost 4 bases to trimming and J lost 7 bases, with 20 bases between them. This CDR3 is CASSSDGTTALEQYF. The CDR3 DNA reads TGTGCCAGCAGCTCCGATGGAACGACAGCCCTGGAGCAGTACTTC.